A single sample gave rise to the 28 T cell receptor beta chains below, sequenced in a study of T cells after posttransplantation cyclophosphamide. The protocol was immunoSEQ multiplex PCR, while the TCRdb copy is restricted to in-frame clones and leaves out a portion. The data hold about 47,000 clones, with 94% observed a single time. The specimen sequenced was PBMCs. Every receptor here comes from a woman under 40 in good health and a related stem cell transplant donor.

V usage is TRBV11-2 and J usage is TRBJ1-2, with 8 bases aligning to TRBD1. The V segment lost 1 base and the J segment 13 bases; nucleotides outside the gene matches: 14. Per the germline V gene, CDR1 is SGHAT and CDR2 is FQNNGV. The CDR3 contains 15 residues. CDR3 sequence: CASSLAGGTGHSPTF. As DNA, the CDR3 is TGTGCCAGCAGCTTAGCAGGGGGGACAGGTCATTCTCCCACCTTC.

The J gene is TRBJ2-3, the V gene TRBV7-6; TRBD2 agrees at 11 bases. CDR1 is SGHVS, CDR2 FNYEAQ, per germline. After removal of 4 bases from V and 5 bases from J, the junction contained 8 bases not matched to a gene. The CDR3 is made up of 16 amino acids. DNA for the CDR3: TGTGCCAGCAGCTCAGAGGCTAGCGGGGGGTTAGATACGCAGTATTTT. Amino acid sequence: CASSSEASGGLDTQYF.

The chain has TRBV12-5 and TRBJ2-7; D perhaps matches TRBD1 (6 bases). Germline V gene data show CDR1 as LGHNT and CDR2 as FRNRAP. The ends were cut back, 5 bases at V and 2 bases at J, with 13 bases in the middle. CDR3 length: 14 residues. The CDR3 spells CASGRSGTTYEQYF. CDR3 in DNA: TGTGCTAGTGGTAGATCCGGGACAACCTACGAGCAGTACTTC.

The chain carries TRBV6-5 and TRBJ1-2; 7 bases line up with TRBD1. Germline loops: CDR1 MNHEY, CDR2 SVGAGI. CDR3 length: 14 amino acids. Trimming removed 6 bases from V and 4 bases from J; junction bases left unmatched: 8. In DNA, the CDR3 is TGTGCCAGCAGCAAGACAGGGATAGGCTATGGCTACACCTTC. Its translation is CASSKTGIGYGYTF.

The chain links TRBV7-2 to TRBJ1-2; 7 nucleotides align to TRBD1. V gave up 5 bases and J gave up 2 bases; unmatched junction bases: 5. CDR1 is SGHTA and CDR2 is FQGNSA in the germline V gene. The CDR3 extends over 14 amino acids. The CDR3 region is CASSRNRGNYGYTF. The DNA for the CDR3 is TGTGCCAGCAGCCGGAACAGGGGCAACTATGGCTACACCTTC.

This chain connects TRBV30 to TRBJ2-3; D is undetermined. The length of the CDR3 is 14 residues. Germline loops: CDR1 GTSNPN, CDR2 SVGIG (reference sequence). The V gene lost 3 bases and the J gene lost 0 bases, with 10 bases spanning the gap. As DNA, the CDR3 is TGTGCCTGGAGCCGTTTTAGTAGCACAGATACGCAGTATTTT. This translates into CAWSRFSSTDTQYF.

The rearrangement joins TRBV9 to TRBJ2-3; 7 nucleotides match TRBD2. The CDR3 length is 16 residues. Germline assignment: CDR1 SGDLS and CDR2 YYNGEE. After removal of 1 base from V and 5 bases from J, the junction contained 10 bases not matched to a gene. CDR3 nucleotide sequence: TGTGCCAGCAGCGTAAGAAGTCTGCAGCGGGGAGATACGCAGTATTTT. Its protein product is CASSVRSLQRGDTQYF.

The rearrangement joins TRBV5-1 to TRBJ2-7, with 13 bases fitting TRBD2. Germline CDR1 reads SGHRS; CDR2 reads YFSETQ. J lost 1 base, V lost 2 bases, and 6 bases had no gene match. CDR3 size: 17 residues. CDR3 protein: CASSFLRGLAGSYEQYF. The CDR3 DNA reads TGCGCCAGCAGCTTTCTCCGGGGACTAGCGGGGTCCTACGAGCAGTACTTC.

The V call is TRBV28, the J call TRBJ1-1, with D unclear. Germline V gene lookup returns CDR1 MDHEN and CDR2 SYDVKM. V lost 6 bases, J lost 0 bases, and 14 bases lay in between. The CDR3 spans 15 residues. The CDR3 is CASSLDGILNTEAFF. The CDR3 DNA reads as TGTGCCAGCAGCCTAGACGGAATTCTGAACACTGAAGCTTTCTTT.

This clone was counted a few times. This chain connects TRBV6-1 to TRBJ1-1; perhaps TRBD1 as D (5 bases). Germline CDR1 is MNHNS and CDR2 is SASEGT. The CDR3 has 13 residues. V gave up 3 bases and J gave up 6 bases, with 11 bases separating them. CDR3 sequence reads: CASSDARVAEAFF. The CDR3 DNA sequence: TGTGCCAGCAGTGATGCCAGGGTCGCTGAAGCTTTCTTT.

The V and J genes are TRBV7-9 and TRBJ1-6, with 10 positions matching TRBD1. V lost 4 bases, J lost 10 bases, and 7 bases stayed unmatched. Looked up from germline, CDR1 is SEHNR and CDR2 is FQNEAQ (reference sequence). CDR3 length equals 15 residues. CDR3 sequence (DNA): TGTGCCAGCAGCTCCCCCGGGACAGGGGCCTCACCCCTCCACTTT. It encodes CASSSPGTGASPLHF.

The chain recombines TRBV7-2 with TRBJ2-3, with 7 bases aligning to TRBD1. Germline V gives CDR1 SGHTA, CDR2 FQGNSA. This CDR3 has 14 residues. The V segment lost 11 bases and the J segment 0 bases; nucleotides outside the gene matches: 8. CDR3 sequence (DNA): TGTGCCGTTAAGACAGGGCTTAGCACAGATACGCAGTATTTT. Its translation is CAVKTGLSTDTQYF.

CDR3 in amino acids: CSVTSPQANTEAFF. The CDR3 DNA sequence: TGCAGCGTTACGAGCCCCCAGGCGAACACTGAAGCTTTCTTT. The rearrangement links TRBV29-1 to TRBJ1-1; D is undetermined. The germline gives CDR1 SQVTM, CDR2 ANQGSEA. V dropped 5 bases and J dropped 1 base, with 14 bases sitting between them. The CDR3 extends over 14 amino acids. The full variable domain, with the rest looked up from reference TRBV29-1 and TRBJ1-1, is SAVISQKPSRDICQRGTSLTIQCQVDSQVTMMFWYRQQPGQSLTLIATANQGSEATYESGFVIDKFPISRPNLTFSTLTVSNMSPEDSSIYLCSVTSPQANTEAFFGQGTRLTVV.

This clone was seen a single time. V is TRBV27 and J is TRBJ2-7, with 15 bases lining up with TRBD2. CDR1 and CDR2 from the germline V gene are MNHEY and SMNVEV (reference sequence). V was clipped by 5 bases and J by 0 bases; unmatched bases: 11. The CDR3 contains 19 residues. The DNA of the CDR3 is TGTGCCAGCAGTAGAGATCCGGGACTAGCGGGGGGCCGCTCCTACGAGCAGTACTTC. Residues: CASSRDPGLAGGRSYEQYF.

The chain joins TRBV5-1 to TRBJ1-2; possibly TRBD1 for D (6 bases). Germline-derived CDR1 and CDR2 are SGHRS and YFSETQ. This CDR3 contains 14 residues. With 0 bases removed from V and 7 bases from J, the gap between germline ends came to 13 bases. The CDR3: CASSLDRDGLGYTF. CDR3 nucleotides: TGCGCCAGCAGCTTGGACAGGGATGGCCTTGGCTACACCTTC.

The chain recombines TRBV28 with TRBJ1-2, with D possibly TRBD1 on 5 matching bases. CDR1 MDHEN and CDR2 SYDVKM come from the germline V gene. This CDR3 is 16 amino acids long. Trimming left V 2 bases short and J 4 bases short, with 17 bases between. The CDR3 is CASSLSPGWSGYGYTF. The CDR3 coding sequence is TGTGCCAGCAGTTTAAGCCCAGGGTGGTCGGGCTATGGCTACACCTTC.

J is TRBJ1-1 and V is TRBV7-6; TRBD1 matches at 8 bases. The CDR3 consists of 18 residues. The V gene's germline CDR1 is SGHVS and CDR2 FNYEAQ. Unmatched junction bases numbered 15, after V lost 5 bases and J lost 1 base. This chain's CDR3 is CASSTDRGGSTGNTEAFF. DNA of the CDR3: TGTGCCAGCAGCACCGACAGGGGAGGGTCGACGGGGAACACTGAAGCTTTCTTT.

The chain carries TRBV5-1 and TRBJ2-7; D is perhaps TRBD1 (6 bases). V was shortened by 4 bases and J by 6 bases, with 23 bases between the two germline ends. Germline CDR1 SGHRS, CDR2 YFSETQ. The CDR3 has 16 amino acids. This CDR3 reads CASSRGPGTQGLEQYF. CDR3 bases: TGCGCCAGCAGCCGGGGTCCCGGGACACAAGGGCTCGAGCAGTACTTC.

The V call is TRBV7-9, the J call TRBJ1-1, with D perhaps matching TRBD1 (6 bases). Trimming cost V 3 bases and J 6 bases, with 14 bases left between them. Germline CDR1 SEHNR, CDR2 FQNEAQ (reference sequence). The CDR3 covers 14 residues. CDR3 loop: CASSFEGVDAEAFF. The CDR3 coding sequence is TGTGCCAGCAGCTTCGAGGGGGTCGACGCTGAAGCTTTCTTT. The full variable domain, completed using reference TRBV7-9 and TRBJ1-1, is DTGVSQNPRHKITKRGQNVTFRCDPISEHNRLYWYRQTLGQGPEFLTYFQNEAQLEKSRLLSDRFSAERPKGSFSTLEIQRTEQGDSAMYLCASSFEGVDAEAFFGQGTRLTVV.

The chain joins TRBV10-3 to TRBJ2-2; the D gene is possibly TRBD1 (5 bases). Germline-derived CDR1 and CDR2 are ENHRY and SYGVKD. Trimming took off 0 bases at V and 0 bases at J, with 8 bases between the two ends. This CDR3 is built from 16 residues. The DNA of the CDR3 is TGTGCCATCAGTGAGTCCACAGGATCGAACACCGGGGAGCTGTTTTTT. Translation: CAISESTGSNTGELFF.

CDR3 nucleotide sequence: TGCAGCGTTGAGCTACAGCCCTACGAGCAGTACTTC. Translated: CSVELQPYEQYF. The chain recombines TRBV29-1 with TRBJ2-7; no clear D gene. Germline assignment: CDR1 SQVTM and CDR2 ANQGSEA. CDR3 length equals 12 residues. Trimming stripped 3 bases from V and 2 bases from J, with 8 bases between.

This chain joins TRBV7-2 and TRBJ1-3; 8 positions agree with TRBD1. V was clipped by 1 base and J by 4 bases; unmatched bases: 3. Germline V gene lookup returns CDR1 SGHTA and CDR2 FQGNSA. CDR3 length: 15 amino acids. The DNA for the CDR3 is TGTGCCAGCAGCTTAGTGACAGGGGCAGGAAACACCATATATTTT. This encodes CASSLVTGAGNTIYF.

This clone occurred once. The V gene is TRBV28, the J gene TRBJ1-1; 9 bases are shared with TRBD1. The germline V gene has CDR1 MDHEN and CDR2 SYDVKM. The CDR3 has 15 amino acids. The J segment lost 4 bases and the V segment lost 5 bases, leaving 8 bases of the junction unmatched. The chain's CDR3 is CASSPQGAIGTEAFF. CDR3 DNA: TGTGCCAGCAGTCCACAGGGGGCTATCGGCACTGAAGCTTTCTTT.

The chain links TRBV19 to TRBJ1-5; a possible D gene is TRBD1 (6 bases). Germline-derived CDR1 and CDR2 are LNHDA and SQIVND (reference sequence). This CDR3 region has 14 residues. The V and J ends lost 6 bases and 6 bases respectively, with 15 bases between them. As DNA, the CDR3 is TGTGCCAGTAGACTAGGGGGGGCACTTCAGCCCCAGCATTTT. It specifies CASRLGGALQPQHF. Combining the CDR3 with reference TRBV19 and TRBJ1-5 gives the whole variable domain DGGITQSPKYLFRKEGQNVTLSCEQNLNHDAMYWYRQDPGQGLRLIYYSQIVNDFQKGDIAEGYSVSREKKESFPLTVTSAQKNPTAFYLCASRLGGALQPQHFGDGTRLSIL.

V usage is TRBV28 and J usage is TRBJ1-2; TRBD1 matches at 9 bases. The CDR3 length is 16 residues. The V gene end was trimmed by 3 bases and the J gene end by 7 bases; junction bases not matched to a gene: 12. The germline V gene has CDR1 MDHEN and CDR2 SYDVKM. The CDR3 coding sequence is TGTGCCAGCAGTTTGCCCAGACAGGGGGAGGACAGTGGCTACACCTTC. This sequence encodes CASSLPRQGEDSGYTF.

V and J are TRBV19 and TRBJ1-1; D uncertain. Germline CDR1 is LNHDA and CDR2 is SQIVND (reference sequence). There are 14 residues in the CDR3. V lost 6 bases and J 3 bases, leaving 14 bases between the germline ends. The CDR3: CASSRHGDYTEAFF. Written as DNA, the CDR3 is TGTGCCAGTAGCCGCCACGGTGATTACACTGAAGCTTTCTTT.

The chain links TRBV7-2 to TRBJ1-1, with TRBD1 matching 7 bases. After removal of 1 base from V and 0 bases from J, the junction contained 2 bases not matched to a gene. The CDR3 spans 15 residues. Germline V CDR1 and CDR2: SGHTA, FQGNSA. CDR3 sequence reads: CASSLGTGVNTEAFF. As DNA, the CDR3 is TGTGCCAGCAGCTTAGGAACAGGGGTGAACACTGAAGCTTTCTTT.

This chain joins TRBV28 and TRBJ1-6; a possible D gene is TRBD1 (6 bases). This CDR3 spans 16 amino acids. V was clipped by 10 bases and J by 6 bases, with 22 bases between them. The germline gives CDR1 MDHEN, CDR2 SYDVKM. The CDR3 spells CANREGGGVSNSPLHF. The CDR3 DNA is TGTGCCAACAGAGAGGGCGGGGGCGTCAGTAATTCACCCCTCCACTTT.